Here is one T cell receptor beta chain with its context. Per the germline V gene, CDR1 is SEHNR and CDR2 is FQNEAQ (reference sequence). V shed 4 bases, J shed 5 bases, and the junction held 12 bases outside the gene matches. The CDR3 runs to 16 residues. The source of the sample is a study of blood T cell repertoires in COVID-19. Study summary: Researchers got acute and convalescent COVID-19 samples from the United States, Italy and Spain. The analysed material was cDNA or gDNA that came from T cells, B-cell-depleted T cells, or PBMCs.

Authors' methods: Amplified reference gene primers provided the basis for estimating nucleated cell counts. Profiled with immunoSEQ multiplex PCR; TCRdb holds only in-frame clones, not every one. The V and J calls and clone size were taken over from that table, and D and trimming were inferred from the DNA. In the table there are more than 95,000 clones, around nine tenths of which are singletons. The sequencing input was peripheral blood. The J gene is TRBJ2-7, the V gene TRBV7-9; 9 bases map to TRBD1. The receptor was isolated from a human donor in a cohort sampled during active COVID-19. The CDR3 DNA reads TGTGCCAGCAGCTCCCTCGGCGGGACAGGGTTCCACGAGCAGTACTTC. Amino acids: CASSSLGGTGFHEQYF.